The sequence of this T cell receptor beta chain was determined in a study of siplizumab effects on memory and regulatory T cells. Broader study findings: The alloresponse seemed to draw substantially on naive T cells, which appeared more diverse than memory cells.

On this clone: Its antigen is not known.

The V gene's germline CDR1 is SGHKS and CDR2 YYEKEE (reference sequence). Losses at the gene ends were 4 bases for V and 5 bases for J; bases not matched to a gene: 7. CDR3 length: 15 residues. Roughly 90,000 TCR templates per sample were sequenced. TCRdb's table, derived via immunoSEQ multiplex PCR, lists solely in-frame clones and lacks some. The sample records some 100,000 clones, about 91% being singletons. The chain has TRBV5-5 and TRBJ2-2; 8 bases map to TRBD1. Specimen: CD4+ T cells sorted from blood. This receptor was obtained from a human donor in good health. Some clones in this sample may be carry-over from other donors' samples. In DNA form, the CDR3 reads TGTGCCAGCAGCCCAATGCAGGGGGCGACCGGGGAGCTGTTTTTT. It translates to CASSPMQGATGELFF.